A single sample is the source of the 27 T cell receptor beta chains below, sequenced in a study of CD8 T cells in Susac syndrome. Reverse transcription used about 0.45 to 1 ug RNA and random hexamers. TCRdb independently ran MiXCR on the immunoSEQ multiplex PCR reads; one entry per CDR3 protein. This repertoire shows some 120,000 distinct CDR3 sequences, around 94% found once; its top ten account for 0.065% to 0.1%. The specimen was CD4+ T cells from PBMCs. The receptors shown here come from a human donor in good health.

V gene TRBV30 combines with J gene TRBJ2-7, with TRBD2 matching 11 bases. Per the germline V gene, CDR1 is GTSNPN and CDR2 is SVGIG (reference sequence). The CDR3 runs 14 residues. CDR3: CAPAGASGRYEQYF. As DNA, the CDR3 is TGTGCTCCGGCAGGGGCTAGCGGGAGGTACGAGCAGTACTTC.

The chain employs TRBV20-1 and TRBJ1-3, with D perhaps matching TRBD1 (5 bases). Germline CDR1 reads DFQATT; CDR2 reads SNEGSKA (reference sequence). Trimming took 4 bases from V and 1 from J, leaving 20 bases between them. There are 17 residues in the CDR3. The CDR3 DNA is TGCAGTGCTAATGACAGATCTCACCTAGCTTCTGGAAACACCATATATTTT. Protein sequence: CSANDRSHLASGNTIYF.

The chain recombines TRBV29-1 with TRBJ1-1; no reliable D call. The CDR3 spans 11 residues. Germline V lookup: CDR1 SQVTM, CDR2 ANQGSEA. With 3 bases removed from V and 11 bases from J, the gap between germline ends came to 13 bases. The CDR3 sequence: CSVDTEHSAFF. As DNA, the CDR3 is TGCAGCGTTGATACCGAGCACTCGGCTTTCTTT.

DNA for the CDR3: TGTGCCAGTACCCCCCGGGGTCATAAGGGGAGCACTGAAGCTTTCTTT. It codes for CASTPRGHKGSTEAFF. The rearrangement joins TRBV19 to TRBJ1-1; D perhaps matches TRBD1 (5 bases). This CDR3 is built from 16 residues. The germline CDR1 and CDR2 sequences are LNHDA and SQIVND (reference sequence). V was clipped by 7 bases and J by 4 bases, with 22 bases between them.

Written as DNA, the CDR3 is TGTGCCAGCAGCGAGGGGACAGGGGAACAAGAGACCCAGTACTTC. This sequence encodes CASSEGTGEQETQYF. The chain employs TRBV7-9 and TRBJ2-5, with TRBD1 matching over 10 bases. V shed 5 bases, J shed 2 bases, and the junction held 5 bases outside the gene matches. CDR3 size: 15 residues. Germline V gene data show CDR1 as SEHNR and CDR2 as FQNEAQ (reference sequence).

This chain uses TRBV20-1 with TRBJ2-3; no firm D call. This CDR3 comprises 13 residues. V was cut by 0 bases and J by 1 base, with 5 bases left in between. Germline lookup yields CDR1 DFQATT and CDR2 SNEGSKA (reference sequence). The CDR3 protein is CSARDWGTDTQYF. DNA for the CDR3: TGCAGTGCTAGAGATTGGGGCACAGATACGCAGTATTTT.

This clonotype was recorded once. Here the CDR3 reads CASSPRIGGDTEAFF. CDR3 sequence (DNA): TGTGCCAGCTCACCACGAATCGGGGGAGACACTGAAGCTTTCTTT. The rearrangement links TRBV18 to TRBJ1-1, with a weak D call TRBD1 (5 bases). The CDR3 consists of 15 residues. In germline, CDR1 is KGHSH, CDR2 LQKENI. The V end was cut by 1 base, the J end by 3 bases, with 12 bases between. The whole variable domain, filled in from reference TRBV18 and TRBJ1-1, reads NAGVMQNPRHLVRRRGQEARLRCSPMKGHSHVYWYRQLPEEGLKFMVYLQKENIIDESGMPKERFSAEFPKEGPSILRIQQVVRGDSAAYFCASSPRIGGDTEAFFGQGTRLTVV.

J is TRBJ2-7 and V is TRBV7-9; D might be TRBD1 (6 bases). The CDR3 is 14 residues long. Germline-derived CDR1 and CDR2 are SEHNR and FQNEAQ (reference sequence). V was shortened by 2 bases and J by 5 bases, with 13 bases between the two germline ends. CDR3 loop: CASSLLRGNDEQYF. The CDR3 bases are TGTGCCAGCAGCTTACTCAGGGGCAATGACGAGCAGTACTTC.

The chain recombines TRBV19 with TRBJ2-1; D gene ambiguous. V was clipped by 3 bases and J by 1 base, with 10 bases between them. CDR3 length: 15 residues. Germline V gives CDR1 LNHDA, CDR2 SQIVND (reference sequence). The DNA of the CDR3 is TGTGCCAGTAGTATCGGAGCTAGGTCCTACAATGAGCAGTTCTTC. It encodes CASSIGARSYNEQFF.

This clonotype has only one observation. This chain links TRBV30 with TRBJ1-1; D gene unclear. V was clipped by 2 bases and J by 11 bases, with 12 bases between them. The germline V gene encodes CDR1 GTSNPN and CDR2 SVGIG (reference sequence). The CDR3 is made up of 11 amino acids. CDR3 residues: CAWSSPWQAFF. The CDR3 nucleotides read TGTGCCTGGAGTTCCCCCTGGCAGGCTTTCTTT.

J is TRBJ2-7 and V is TRBV6-5, with 7 bases identical to TRBD2. Trimming at V came to 2 bases and at J to 5 bases, leaving 9 bases not matched to a gene. Germline CDR1 reads MNHEY; CDR2 reads SVGAGI. The CDR3 is made up of 15 amino acids. CDR3 protein: CASSYGAGASDEQYF. CDR3 sequence (DNA): TGTGCCAGCAGTTACGGTGCGGGAGCATCGGACGAGCAGTACTTC.

The chain uses TRBV7-9 and TRBJ1-1, with D tentatively TRBD1 (6 bases). Per the germline V gene, CDR1 is SEHNR and CDR2 is FQNEAQ (reference sequence). The CDR3 runs 12 residues. Trimming pared 7 bases from V and 6 bases from J, leaving 12 bases between. The CDR3 DNA sequence: TGTGCCAGCATGCCGGGGGCCGCTGAAGCTTTCTTT. The encoded protein is CASMPGAAEAFF.

This sequence joins TRBV7-9 and TRBJ1-2; 11 bases agree with TRBD1. The trim removed 4 bases at V and 3 bases at J, leaving 7 bases unmatched. CDR3 length: 16 residues. Germline-derived CDR1 and CDR2 are SEHNR and FQNEAQ (reference sequence). The CDR3 DNA sequence: TGTGCCAGCAGCTCAAAGTGGACAGGGGGCGACTATGGCTACACCTTC. It encodes CASSSKWTGGDYGYTF.

V usage is TRBV18 and J usage is TRBJ1-5; maybe TRBD1 (5 bases). V was pared by 3 bases and J by 7 bases, with 13 bases between. The germline gives CDR1 KGHSH, CDR2 LQKENI. CDR3 size: 14 residues. CDR3 sequence (DNA): TGTGCCAGCTCACCTCGGGGGTCTGAACAGCCCCAGCATTTT. It translates to CASSPRGSEQPQHF.

This chain uses TRBV28 with TRBJ1-5; 12 bases align to TRBD1. Germline V gives CDR1 MDHEN, CDR2 SYDVKM. J gave up 1 base and V 5 bases, and 0 bases lay outside the gene matches. The CDR3 has 15 residues. CDR3 residues: CASSGTGGSNQPQHF. CDR3 coding DNA: TGTGCCAGCAGTGGGACAGGGGGCAGCAATCAGCCCCAGCATTTT.

The chain is built from TRBV20-1 and TRBJ2-2; D assignment may be TRBD1 or TRBD2 (5 bases each). The CDR3 covers 13 residues. The germline V and J ends were trimmed by 6 bases and 1 base, with 9 bases remaining between them. Per germline, CDR1 DFQATT and CDR2 SNEGSKA (reference sequence). CDR3 protein: CSAGAENTGELFF. The CDR3 coding sequence is TGCAGTGCCGGGGCAGAGAACACCGGGGAGCTGTTTTTT.

The DNA of the CDR3 is TGTGCCAGCAGGGACGCCTATAGCGGAACAGATACGCAGTATTTT. Protein product: CASRDAYSGTDTQYF. The rearrangement uses TRBV2 and TRBJ2-3, with D maybe TRBD2 (6 bases). Germline loops: CDR1 SNHLY, CDR2 FYNNEI. V lost 6 bases and J lost 3, with 16 bases in between. The CDR3 extends over 15 amino acids.

This clonotype was recorded once. The V gene is TRBV6-2 or TRBV6-3, the J gene TRBJ2-5; D is perhaps TRBD1 (5 bases). The CDR3 totals 12 residues. Germline values: CDR1 MNHEY, CDR2 SVGEGT. Deletions cut 6 bases from V and 5 bases from J, with 10 bases between. The CDR3 loop is CASRQDSETQYF. CDR3 DNA: TGTGCCAGCAGACAAGACAGCGAGACCCAGTACTTC.

The rearrangement links TRBV18 to TRBJ2-7, with no clear D. The length of the CDR3 is 13 residues. Germline CDR1 is KGHSH and CDR2 is LQKENI. V was clipped by 4 bases and J by 3 bases, with 10 bases between them. CDR3 DNA: TGTGCCAGCTCACAGATCACCAGCTACGAGCAGTACTTC. This translates into CASSQITSYEQYF.

The chain employs TRBV4-1 and TRBJ1-2; D is uncertain. The length of the CDR3 is 13 residues. CDR1 MGHRA and CDR2 YSYEKL come from the germline V gene. V was trimmed by 2 bases and J by 8 bases, leaving 12 bases between them. The CDR3 nucleotides are TGCGCCAGCAGCCAACCCTCGACGGAGGGCTACACCTTC. This codes for CASSQPSTEGYTF.

This rearrangement joins TRBV2 to TRBJ2-5; TRBD2 matches at 12 bases. CDR1 is SNHLY and CDR2 is FYNNEI in the germline V gene. The CDR3 extends over 16 amino acids. V was pared by 1 base and J by 5 bases, with 5 bases of the junction left unmatched. The CDR3 coding sequence is TGTGCCAGCAGTGAAGGGAAGACTAGCGGGAGTGAGACCCAGTACTTC. The encoded protein is CASSEGKTSGSETQYF.

The rearrangement uses TRBV20-1 and TRBJ1-2; D is unresolved. The CDR3 has 12 residues. Trimming took 6 bases from V and 0 from J, leaving 8 bases between them. Germline V gene lookup returns CDR1 DFQATT and CDR2 SNEGSKA (reference sequence). In DNA, the CDR3 is TGCAGTGCCAGCGGTACTAACTATGGCTACACCTTC. This encodes CSASGTNYGYTF.

CDR3 DNA: TGCAGTGCTAGAGACCCAAGAGGTGACAGGGGAAACACTGAAGCTTTCTTT. Protein product: CSARDPRGDRGNTEAFF. The chain joins TRBV20-1 to TRBJ1-1, with 8 bases identical to TRBD1. The V gene end was trimmed by 0 bases and the J gene end by 2 bases; junction bases not matched to a gene: 11. This CDR3 is built from 17 residues. Germline V gives CDR1 DFQATT, CDR2 SNEGSKA (reference sequence).

This clonotype was detected once. The chain has TRBV29-1 and TRBJ2-5; 7 nucleotides match TRBD2. With 0 bases clipped from V and 9 bases from J, the junction kept 10 bases outside the gene matches. This CDR3 spans 14 amino acids. Germline lookup yields CDR1 SQVTM and CDR2 ANQGSEA. The CDR3 bases are TGCAGCGTTGAAGAGGGTAGCGGGCCAGCGTCCCAGTACTTC. Translated: CSVEEGSGPASQYF.

The chain uses TRBV20-1 and TRBJ2-5; maybe TRBD1 (6 bases). Looked up from germline, CDR1 is DFQATT and CDR2 is SNEGSKA (reference sequence). This CDR3 comprises 14 residues. V was shortened by 5 bases and J by 5 bases, with 18 bases between the two germline ends. CDR3 DNA: TGCAGTGCTCTCGCCGGGACAATAGGGGAGACCCAGTACTTC. Its protein product is CSALAGTIGETQYF.

The CDR3 DNA follows: TGCGCCAGCAGCTTGGCCCCGGGAACAGATACGCAGTATTTT. It encodes CASSLAPGTDTQYF. The rearrangement joins TRBV5-1 to TRBJ2-3; D is possibly TRBD2 (5 bases). CDR3 length: 14 residues. V shed 0 bases and J shed 3 bases, with 8 bases lying between them. The germline V gene encodes CDR1 SGHRS and CDR2 YFSETQ.

The gene calls are TRBV24-1 and TRBJ2-2, with TRBD2 identical over 7 bases. Germline CDR1 and CDR2: KGHDR and SFDVKD. This CDR3 comprises 18 residues. The V and J ends lost 4 bases and 0 bases, in that order; junction bases with no gene match: 10. Here the CDR3 reads CATSDFRPGLPNTGELFF. The CDR3 DNA reads as TGTGCCACCAGTGACTTCCGACCGGGACTACCGAACACCGGGGAGCTGTTTTTT.